This TCR beta chain was profiled in a study of cytomegalovirus exposure and HLA in healthy donors. Study-wide results and limits: In a later analysis, about 17,000 TCR beta sequences were associated with HLA alleles at 0.05 false discovery rate. Excluded were some V segments that proved indistinguishable, including TRBV6-2 and TRBV6-3. The study put under 200 TCR beta chains on its list as cytomegalovirus-associated.

Nominal health characterized the donors when sampled, though unrecorded immune exposures were likely. The PCR made use of 60 Vbeta and 13 Jbeta primers. This table comes from immunoSEQ multiplex PCR, and its TCRdb copy is limited to in-frame clones, with some not included. This sample carries around 150,000 clones, about 77% of them seen once, and the ten largest clones take roughly 9.7%. Details on this clone: Its specificity is not known.

The V end lost 4 bases, the J end lost 3 bases, and 12 bases lay between the germline ends. Germline V gene sequence: CDR1 MGHRA, CDR2 YSYEKL. This CDR3 contains 14 residues. The clonotype originates from a man between 18 and 29 years old in good health and CMV-seropositive. The sequencing input was PBMCs. The rearrangement joins TRBV4-1 to TRBJ1-2; D not resolved. The CDR3 region is CASSLRRADYGYTF. The DNA of the CDR3 is TGCGCCAGCAGCCTCCGGCGGGCTGACTATGGCTACACCTTC.